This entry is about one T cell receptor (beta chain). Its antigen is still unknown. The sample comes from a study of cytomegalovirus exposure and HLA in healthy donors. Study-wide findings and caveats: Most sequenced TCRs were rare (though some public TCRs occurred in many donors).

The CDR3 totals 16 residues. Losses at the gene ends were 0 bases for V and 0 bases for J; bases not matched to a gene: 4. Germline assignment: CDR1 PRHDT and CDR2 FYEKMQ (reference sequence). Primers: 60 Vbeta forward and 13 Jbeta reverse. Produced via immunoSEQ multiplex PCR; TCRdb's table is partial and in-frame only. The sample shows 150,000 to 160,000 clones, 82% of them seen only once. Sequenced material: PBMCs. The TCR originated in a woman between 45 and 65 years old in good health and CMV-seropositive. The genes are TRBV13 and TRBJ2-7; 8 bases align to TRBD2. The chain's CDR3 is CASSLGASGGSYEQYF. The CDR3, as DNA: TGTGCCAGCAGCTTAGGGGCCAGCGGGGGCTCCTACGAGCAGTACTTC.